The clone carrying this TCR beta chain was seen at least ten times. Its antigen is as yet unknown. Between the trimmed V and J ends, which lost 2 bases and 9 bases, there was a span of 29 bases. Germline V gene lookup returns CDR1 SQVTM and CDR2 ANQGSEA. There are 19 residues in the CDR3. The study enrolled ophthalmopathy donors with moderate-to-severe activity, CAS ≥3, NOSPECS ≥4 and duration under 3 months. The entry originates in a study of Graves' ophthalmopathy and Graves' hyperthyroidism. The TCR beta CDR3 regions underwent amplification from RNA transcripts. The authors performed first-round RT-PCR with HTBI primers and then a second-round multiplex PCR. One entry per CDR3 protein results from TCRdb running MiXCR on the multiplex PCR reads. The sample holds about 740,000 distinct CDR3 sequences, approximately 40% seen once. Study-level points and caveats: Using 13 signatures, a model distinguished ophthalmopathy from stable hyperthyroidism, reaching roughly 90% sensitivity and approximately 82% specificity. Most expanded clonotypes in thyroid above 0.001 frequency also showed up in blood. At 70.59% sensitivity and about 72% specificity, the model predicted progression of the ophthalmopathy.

The TCR was taken from an adult man with Graves' ophthalmopathy. The V gene is TRBV29-1, the J gene TRBJ2-6; possible D gene TRBD2, 6 bases. Sequenced input: peripheral blood. The CDR3: CSVETSDISGDSSINVLTF. The CDR3 DNA reads as TGCAGCGTTGAAACTTCGGACATTTCGGGGGACTCCTCCATCAACGTCCTGACTTTC.